Listed here is a single TCR beta chain. The clone's antigen remains unknown. Qualities for individual bases were not recorded, and no much larger clone is one base off. The data are from a study of cytotoxic CD8 clonotypes in ibrutinib-treated CLL (dated by TCRdb to 2020 to 2023). Notes on the research overall: The cohort had eleven to twelve relapsed/refractory and approximately 15 treatment-naive patients; some 17 were IGHV unmutated. Cryopreserved peripheral blood mononuclear cells were obtained prior to treatment, at the time of response, and at either disease progression or sustained remission. Samples averaged about 260,000 productive templates and tens of thousands of productive rearrangements. Every remission and progressive disease sample was obtained while ibrutinib was still being received by the patients. Response samples were obtained after a median of roughly 13 months of treatment, with a range of about 6 to 40 months. Partial responses were observed in about 25 patients and complete responses in 2; after a median follow-up of roughly 72 months, remission was maintained in roughly 15 patients and progression was observed in approximately twelve. Of the 86 participants in the trial, roughly 26 had longitudinal samples available. Results the study describes overall, beyond this receptor: Baseline clonality was found to be higher than that of age-matched healthy donors and was strongly correlated with circulating CD8+ T-cell counts. Public clonotypes were rare and either shrank or stayed stable during treatment, and the rise in clonality at ibrutinib response reflected expansion of private clonotypes. An increase in clonality was observed at ibrutinib response, with clonality remaining stable during sustained remission and falling back toward baseline at progression. Lymph node repertoires were not examined, and the timing of sampling was not matched between patients in sustained remission and those whose disease progressed.

Each clonotype received, on average, around 9.6x coverage in deep resolution sequencing performed on a MiSeq, where the target depth lay between 1 in 1 million and 1 in 200,000 T cells. The immunoSEQ hsTCRB Kit was used to generate TCR beta libraries. Per the source publication's procedure: The data were analyzed with ImmunoSEQ Analyzer and ImmunoSEQ Data Assistant, and V, D and J gene assignments followed IMGT definitions. Clonality, which ranges from 0 to 1, was calculated as one minus the normalized Shannon entropy of productive rearrangement frequencies. Only overrepresented clonotypes making up at least 0.05% of the repertoire of each patient were included in the public clonotype analysis. Thirteen age-matched healthy donor repertoires from immuneACCESS were used as controls for clonality. The table was pulled from immuneACCESS by TCRdb, which kept in-frame rearrangements only. Such tables lose some clones; where checked, under half of the loss comes from unresolved V genes, and the rest has no known cause. D and trimming come from the DNA, and the V and J calls and clone size come from that table. Counted in this sample were some 43,000 clones; around 68% of them appeared once. Jointly, the top ten make up around 13% of the sample.

Spanning cysteine to phenylalanine, the CDR3 consists of 15 amino acids. Just CDR3 DNA is preserved here, 45 bases in frame from base 1. Looking up the germline V gene yields CDR1 SGHTA and CDR2 FQGNSA. V is cut by 0 bases and J by 6 bases, and the space between the germline ends is 14 bases. In light of the paper, this sample's time point label describes: approximately twelve months on ibrutinib. For TCR beta library preparation, approximately 2 micrograms of genomic DNA was extracted from cryopreserved PBMCs. Longitudinal blood samples from CLL patients receiving ibrutinib monotherapy were subjected to high-throughput TCR beta sequencing. The patients were enrolled in a single-center, open-label phase 2 trial of ibrutinib monotherapy.

Rearrangement joined TRBV7-2 to TRBJ1-2; the D segment cannot be called with confidence. This receptor was taken from a human donor with chronic lymphocytic leukemia. The material was PBMCs, obtained after 12 months of ibrutinib treatment. The CDR3 here reads CASSLAIPGEDGYTF. The nucleotides read TGTGCCAGCAGCTTAGCGATCCCCGGGGAGGATGGCTACACCTTC. When the CDR3 is completed using the reference TRBV7-2 and TRBJ1-2 genes on either side, the full variable domain is GAGVSQSPSNKVTEKGKDVELRCDPISGHTALYWYRQSLGQGLEFLIYFQGNSAPDKSGLPSDRFSAERTGGSVSTLTIQRTQQEDSAVYLCASSLAIPGEDGYTFGSGTRLTVV.